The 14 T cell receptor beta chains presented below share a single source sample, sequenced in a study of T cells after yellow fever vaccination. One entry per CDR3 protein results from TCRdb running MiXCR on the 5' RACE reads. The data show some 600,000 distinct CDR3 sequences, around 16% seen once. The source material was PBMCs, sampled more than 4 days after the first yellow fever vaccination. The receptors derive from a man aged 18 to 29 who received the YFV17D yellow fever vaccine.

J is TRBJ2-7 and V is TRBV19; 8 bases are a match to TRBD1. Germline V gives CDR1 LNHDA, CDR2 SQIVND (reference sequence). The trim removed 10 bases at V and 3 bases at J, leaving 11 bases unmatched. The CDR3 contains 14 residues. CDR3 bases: TGTGCCATTCCCGAGGACAGGGTCTTCTACGAGCAGTACGTC. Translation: CAIPEDRVFYEQYV.

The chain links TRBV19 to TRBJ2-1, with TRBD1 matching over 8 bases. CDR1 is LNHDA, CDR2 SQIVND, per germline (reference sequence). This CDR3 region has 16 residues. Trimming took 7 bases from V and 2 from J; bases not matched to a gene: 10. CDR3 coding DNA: TGTGCCAGTACCGACAGGGGCGAGTACGCCTACAATGAGCAGTTCTTC. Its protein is CASTDRGEYAYNEQFF.

In DNA, the CDR3 is TGTGCCAGCAGTTATTCCCTCGAATACTATGGCTACACCTTC. Its translation: CASSYSLEYYGYTF. The chain is built from TRBV6-5 and TRBJ1-2; D gene ambiguous. This CDR3 region has 14 residues. Germline CDR1 is MNHEY and CDR2 is SVGAGI. The V end was cut by 3 bases, the J end by 3 bases, with 11 bases between.

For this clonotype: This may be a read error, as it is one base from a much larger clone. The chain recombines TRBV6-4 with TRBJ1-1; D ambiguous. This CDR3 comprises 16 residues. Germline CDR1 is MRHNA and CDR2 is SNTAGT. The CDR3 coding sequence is TGTGCCATCAGTGACTTCTTTCACGAAAGGAACACTGAAGCTTTCTTT. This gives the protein CAISDFFHERNTEAFF.

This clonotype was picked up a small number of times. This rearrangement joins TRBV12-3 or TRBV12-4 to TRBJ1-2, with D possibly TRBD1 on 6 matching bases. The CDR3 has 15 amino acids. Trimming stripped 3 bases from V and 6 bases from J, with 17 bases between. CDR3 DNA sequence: TGTGCCAGCAGTTTGTCACAGGGCACTTCTAATGGCTACACCTTC. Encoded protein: CASSLSQGTSNGYTF.

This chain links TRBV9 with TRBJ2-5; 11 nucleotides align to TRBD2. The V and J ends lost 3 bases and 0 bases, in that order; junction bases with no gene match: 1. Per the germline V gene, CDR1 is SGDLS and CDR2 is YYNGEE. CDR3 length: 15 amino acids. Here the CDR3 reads CASSAGLADQETQYF. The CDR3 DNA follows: TGTGCCAGCAGCGCGGGACTAGCGGACCAAGAGACCCAGTACTTC. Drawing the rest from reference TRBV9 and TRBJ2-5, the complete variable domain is DSGVTQTPKHLITATGQRVTLRCSPRSGDLSVYWYQQSLDQGLQFLIQYYNGEERAKGNILERFSAQQFPDLHSELNLSSLELGDSALYFCASSAGLADQETQYFGPGTRLLVL.

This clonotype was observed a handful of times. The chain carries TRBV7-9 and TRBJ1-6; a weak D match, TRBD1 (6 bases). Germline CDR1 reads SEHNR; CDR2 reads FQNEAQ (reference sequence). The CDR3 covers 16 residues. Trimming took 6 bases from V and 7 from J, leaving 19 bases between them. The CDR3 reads CASRFSGTRSNSPLHF. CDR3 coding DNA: TGTGCCAGCAGGTTCTCCGGGACACGCTCCAATTCACCCCTCCACTTT.

CDR3 loop: CASSQDATSSGGEQFF. In nucleotides, the CDR3 is TGCGCCAGCAGCCAAGACGCGACATCTTCGGGGGGTGAGCAGTTCTTC. The chain combines TRBV4-1 with TRBJ2-1; 7 bases line up with TRBD2. The V and J ends lost 0 bases and 9 bases, in that order; junction bases with no gene match: 11. CDR1 is MGHRA and CDR2 is YSYEKL in the germline V gene. The CDR3 has 16 residues.

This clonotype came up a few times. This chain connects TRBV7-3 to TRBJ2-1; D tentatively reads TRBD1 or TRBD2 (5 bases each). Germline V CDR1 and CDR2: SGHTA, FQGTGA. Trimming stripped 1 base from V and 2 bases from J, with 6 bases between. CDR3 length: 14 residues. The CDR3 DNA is TGTGCCAGCAGCTTAATGGGGGCCTACAATGAGCAGTTCTTC. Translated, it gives CASSLMGAYNEQFF.

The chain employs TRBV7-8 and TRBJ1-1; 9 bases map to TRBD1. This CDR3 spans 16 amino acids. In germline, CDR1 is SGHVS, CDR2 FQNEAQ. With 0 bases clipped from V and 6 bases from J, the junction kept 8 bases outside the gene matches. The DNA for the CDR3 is TGTGCCAGCAGCTTAGCCTACCGGGACAGGGAGGCTGAAGCTTTCTTT. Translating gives CASSLAYRDREAEAFF.

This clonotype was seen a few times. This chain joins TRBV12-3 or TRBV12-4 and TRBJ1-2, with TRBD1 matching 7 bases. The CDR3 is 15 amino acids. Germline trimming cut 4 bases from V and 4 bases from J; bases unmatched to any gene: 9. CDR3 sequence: CASSSSPGQLYGYTF. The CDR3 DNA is TGTGCCAGCAGTTCGTCTCCGGGACAGCTCTATGGCTACACCTTC.

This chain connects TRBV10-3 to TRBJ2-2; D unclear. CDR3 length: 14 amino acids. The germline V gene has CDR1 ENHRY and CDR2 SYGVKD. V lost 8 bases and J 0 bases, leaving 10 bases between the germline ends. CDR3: CAIRPFANTGELFF. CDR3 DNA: TGTGCCATCCGCCCGTTCGCGAACACCGGGGAGCTGTTTTTT.

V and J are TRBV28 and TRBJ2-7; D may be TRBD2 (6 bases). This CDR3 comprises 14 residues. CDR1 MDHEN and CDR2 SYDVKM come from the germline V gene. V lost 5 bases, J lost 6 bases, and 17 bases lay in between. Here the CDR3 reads CASSPSGTSPEQYV. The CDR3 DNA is TGTGCCAGCAGTCCCTCCGGGACTTCTCCCGAGCAGTACGTC.

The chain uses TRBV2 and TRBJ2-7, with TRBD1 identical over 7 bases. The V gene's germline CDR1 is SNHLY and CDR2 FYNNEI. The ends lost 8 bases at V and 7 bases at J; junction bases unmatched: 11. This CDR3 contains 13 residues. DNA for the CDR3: TGTGCCAGCGAAAGACAGGGAAAGAGAGAGCAGTACTTC. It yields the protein CASERQGKREQYF.